The clone carrying this T cell receptor (beta chain) was picked up a small number of times. Antigen specificity is unknown. These data belong to a study of CD8+ T cells in alopecia areata. Germline lookup yields CDR1 SGHVS and CDR2 FQNEAQ. J was trimmed by 6 bases and V by 1 base; bases with no gene match: 7. CDR3 size: 16 residues. Extracted from the samples, RNA was reverse transcribed into cDNA to serve as the sequencing template. Sequencing was performed with immunoSEQ multiplex PCR; in TCRdb, only in-frame clones are kept and a portion is missing. The repertoire includes about 42,000 clones, 55% to 75% of them detected once, and roughly 22% sits in the top ten. Treatment in this sample: oral pan-JAK inhibitor, 5-10 mg twice daily. Findings and caveats of the study: Tofacitinib yielded significantly lower scalp clonality and fewer expanded CD8+ clones among the top 100.

This chain uses TRBV7-8 with TRBJ2-3; 10 bases map to TRBD2. This TCR derives from a human donor with alopecia areata. The input for sequencing was CD8+ T cells sorted from blood, taken at week 4, from a patient treated with tofacitinib. The CDR3 nucleotides are TGTGCCAGCAGCTTAGGTAGCGGGGGGCCGCGTGATACGCAGTATTTT. It translates to CASSLGSGGPRDTQYF.